These 9 T cell receptor beta chains share one sample of origin, sequenced in a study of shared clonotypes between healthy human individuals (TCRdb year 2020). Libraries were built with the immunoSEQ multiplex PCR assay. TCRdb provides this immuneACCESS table in a form limited to in-frame rearrangements. Some clones are lacking; in checked studies, under half of them reflect an unresolved V gene, and why the rest are absent is not known. For this sample there are 2 million to 2.5 million clones; roughly 92% appear just once. 0.3% to 0.4% of the sample rests with the top ten. Material for sequencing was naive CD4+ T cells from PBMCs. Explained via the paper, the cell subset or site label denotes: CD45RA+ positively selected. The receptors shown here come from a man between 18 and 29 years old in good health. Some clones in this sample may be carry-over from other donors' samples.

This chain uses TRBV4-2 with TRBJ2-5; D may be TRBD1 (5 bases). The J call may be wrong; the DNA end is better matched by TRBJ2-7. CDR1 is LGHNA and CDR2 is YNFKEQ in the germline V gene. The CDR3 covers 14 residues. The CDR3 nucleotides are TGTGCCAGCAGCCAAGATGGCAGGGAACGCGAGCAGTACTTC. It codes for CASSQDGREREQYF.

The chain has TRBV7-6 and TRBJ1-1; possible D gene TRBD1, 5 bases. The CDR3 loop spans 13 amino acids. V gave up 5 bases and J gave up 4 bases, with 11 bases separating them. CDR1 SGHVS and CDR2 FNYEAQ come from the germline V gene. The CDR3 here is CASSGYGGTEAFF. The CDR3, as DNA: TGTGCCAGCAGCGGGTACGGGGGCACTGAAGCTTTCTTT.

This sequence joins TRBV6-1 and TRBJ2-4; TRBD1 agrees at 8 bases. Germline trimming cut 2 bases from V and 7 bases from J; bases unmatched to any gene: 7. This CDR3 is built from 15 residues. Germline CDR1 and CDR2: MNHNS and SASEGT. DNA for the CDR3: TGTGCCAGCAGTGAAAGGCGGGCAGGGGGCAACATTCAGTACTTC. Protein: CASSERRAGGNIQYF.

The chain is built from TRBV28 and TRBJ2-1, with 11 positions matching TRBD2. This CDR3 comprises 17 residues. J lost 2 bases, V lost 4 bases, and 7 bases had no gene match. Germline assignment: CDR1 MDHEN and CDR2 SYDVKM. CDR3 bases: TGTGCCAGCAGTTCACCGGGACTAGCGGTAACCTACAATGAGCAGTTCTTC. Translation: CASSSPGLAVTYNEQFF. Variable domain in full (rest from reference TRBV28 and TRBJ2-1): DVKVTQSSRYLVKRTGEKVFLECVQDMDHENMFWYRQDPGLGLRLIYFSYDVKMKEKGDIPEGYSVSREKKERFSLILESASTNQTSMYLCASSSPGLAVTYNEQFFGPGTRLTVL.

The J gene is TRBJ2-7, the V gene TRBV30; unclear D gene. The germline gives CDR1 GTSNPN, CDR2 SVGIG (reference sequence). The CDR3 length is 15 residues. With 0 bases removed from V and 4 bases from J, the gap between germline ends came to 16 bases. The CDR3 region is CAWSVGRANPYEQYF. As DNA, the CDR3 is TGTGCCTGGAGTGTAGGAAGGGCCAACCCTTACGAGCAGTACTTC.

This clone was recorded a few times. Other nucleotide sequences from this sample produce the same CDR3. This rearrangement joins TRBV28 to TRBJ1-2, with D perhaps matching TRBD1 (6 bases). The CDR3 is 11 residues long. V lost 2 bases, J lost 8 bases, and 6 bases lay in between. Germline CDR1 and CDR2: MDHEN and SYDVKM. CDR3 in DNA: TGTGCCAGCAGTTTAACAGGGGGCTACACCTTC. This gives the protein CASSLTGGYTF.

The rearrangement joins TRBV28 to TRBJ2-3; D tentatively reads TRBD1 or TRBD2 (5 bases each). CDR1 and CDR2 from the germline V gene are MDHEN and SYDVKM. With 3 bases removed from V and 3 bases from J, the gap between germline ends came to 19 bases. The CDR3 extends over 17 amino acids. CDR3 DNA: TGTGCCAGCAGTTTCTCGGGGCTATTCTTCGAGACAGATACGCAGTATTTT. This encodes CASSFSGLFFETDTQYF.

The CDR3 loop is CSVTAGQGPLSNYGYTF. The CDR3 DNA reads TGCAGCGTGACCGCGGGACAGGGCCCCTTATCTAACTATGGCTACACCTTC. The chain is built from TRBV29-1 and TRBJ1-2; 9 bases match TRBD1. After removal of 6 bases from V and 0 bases from J, the junction contained 14 bases not matched to a gene. CDR1 and CDR2 (germline): SQVTM, ANQGSEA. The CDR3 extends over 17 amino acids.

CDR3 in amino acids: CASSLSPYGYTF. CDR3 sequence (DNA): TGTGCCAGCAGTTTATCCCCCTATGGCTACACCTTC. The chain has TRBV28 and TRBJ1-2; D gene ambiguous. CDR1 is MDHEN and CDR2 is SYDVKM in the germline V gene. This CDR3 region has 12 residues. V was pared by 1 base and J by 4 bases, with 4 bases between.